Listed here are 22 T cell receptor beta chains from one sample, sequenced in a study of cytomegalovirus exposure and HLA in healthy donors. Here immunoSEQ multiplex PCR was the method, and the copy in TCRdb shows in-frame clones only, minus some. Among around 400,000 clones listed, roughly 88% were seen once. Sequenced material: PBMCs. These receptors were obtained from a woman between 18 and 29 years old in good health and CMV-seronegative.

V usage is TRBV14 and J usage is TRBJ2-1, with a tentative D call TRBD1 (6 bases). The V and J ends lost 4 bases and 0 bases respectively, with 13 bases between them. Germline V lookup: CDR1 SGHDN, CDR2 FVKESK. The CDR3 is 16 residues long. Here the CDR3 DNA reads TGTGCCAGCAGCCGACCCAGGGGCTTCTCCTACAATGAGCAGTTCTTC. Amino acids: CASSRPRGFSYNEQFF.

The V gene is TRBV6-1, the J gene TRBJ1-1, with 11 bases lining up with TRBD1. V dropped 6 bases and J dropped 6; count of bases not matched to a gene: 3. CDR3 length equals 13 residues. The germline V gene encodes CDR1 MNHNS and CDR2 SASEGT. As DNA, the CDR3 is TGTGCCAGCAGCCGGACAGGGGGCGCTGAAGCTTTCTTT. The encoded protein is CASSRTGGAEAFF.

The chain uses TRBV2 and TRBJ2-7; 8 nucleotides line up with TRBD1. The CDR3 contains 14 residues. Trimming took 6 bases from V and 2 from J; bases not matched to a gene: 6. The germline CDR1 and CDR2 sequences are SNHLY and FYNNEI. The CDR3 loop is CASRGRTGPYEQYF. CDR3 sequence (DNA): TGTGCCAGCAGGGGCAGGACAGGGCCCTACGAGCAGTACTTC.

CDR3 coding DNA: TGTGCCTGGAGTGTACAAGCGGGAGCGACAGATACGCAGTATTTT. Translating it yields CAWSVQAGATDTQYF. J is TRBJ2-3 and V is TRBV30; TRBD2 agrees at 8 bases. CDR1 is GTSNPN, CDR2 SVGIG, per germline (reference sequence). The V and J ends lost 0 bases and 3 bases, in that order; junction bases with no gene match: 5. The CDR3 is made up of 15 amino acids.

The rearrangement uses TRBV30 and TRBJ2-5, with D perhaps matching TRBD2 (6 bases). The better agreement between TRBJ2-7 and the DNA end casts doubt on the J call. Germline CDR1 is GTSNPN and CDR2 is SVGIG (reference sequence). The CDR3 has 14 residues. CDR3 amino acids: CAWSFGGAGYEQYF. CDR3 nucleotides: TGTGCCTGGAGCTTTGGAGGGGCAGGGTACGAGCAGTACTTC.

This chain links TRBV19 with TRBJ2-1; maybe TRBD1 (5 bases). V dropped 4 bases and J dropped 8 bases, with 9 bases sitting between them. The germline gives CDR1 LNHDA, CDR2 SQIVND (reference sequence). This CDR3 is 12 amino acids long. The CDR3 loop reads CASSKGRYEQFF. CDR3 sequence (DNA): TGTGCCAGTAGTAAGGGGCGCTATGAGCAGTTCTTC.

This rearrangement joins TRBV25-1 to TRBJ2-1; the match to TRBD1 covers 11 bases. The CDR3 totals 16 residues. Germline V gives CDR1 MGHDK, CDR2 SYGVNS. Germline trimming cut 3 bases from V and 8 bases from J; bases unmatched to any gene: 9. CDR3 DNA: TGTGCCAGCAGTGACGAAGCGGACAGGGGGCGTCATGAGCAGTTCTTC. This sequence encodes CASSDEADRGRHEQFF.

V and J are TRBV4-1 and TRBJ2-5; 7 bases align to TRBD2. V lost 1 base and J lost 4; bases outside the gene matches: 6. This CDR3 contains 15 residues. Germline CDR1 MGHRA, CDR2 YSYEKL. This CDR3 reads CASSQVGGVGETQYF. The CDR3 DNA reads as TGCGCCAGCAGCCAAGTGGGGGGGGTTGGAGAGACCCAGTACTTC.

The rearrangement links TRBV28 to TRBJ1-1; D gene unclear. This CDR3 contains 13 residues. Per the germline V gene, CDR1 is MDHEN and CDR2 is SYDVKM. The V end lost 2 bases, the J end lost 6 bases, and 10 bases lay between the germline ends. CDR3: CASSLGSSPEAFF. The CDR3 DNA follows: TGTGCCAGCAGTTTAGGATCTAGTCCTGAAGCTTTCTTT.

The chain combines TRBV4-1 with TRBJ2-1; TRBD2 matches at 12 bases. Per germline, CDR1 MGHRA and CDR2 YSYEKL. V lost 4 bases and J lost 8; bases outside the gene matches: 9. This CDR3 comprises 16 residues. The CDR3: CASSPRLAGGQYEQFF. CDR3 nucleotides: TGCGCCAGCAGCCCCCGGCTAGCGGGAGGGCAGTATGAGCAGTTCTTC.

The rearrangement uses TRBV5-4 and TRBJ1-6; TRBD1 matches 8 bases. The CDR3 runs 19 residues. The germline V gene has CDR1 SGHNT and CDR2 YYREEE (reference sequence). J was trimmed by 1 base and V by 0 bases; bases with no gene match: 9. CDR3 in amino acids: CASSLVRTGRWSYNSPLHF. CDR3 in DNA: TGTGCCAGCAGCTTGGTACGGACAGGGCGGTGGTCCTATAATTCACCCCTCCACTTT.

The CDR3 nucleotides are TGTGCCAGCAGTTTAGTAGGGGGCGATGGCTACACCTTC. It encodes CASSLVGGDGYTF. This chain uses TRBV27 with TRBJ1-2; the match to TRBD1 covers 7 bases. This CDR3 contains 13 residues. Germline CDR1 MNHEY, CDR2 SMNVEV (reference sequence). Trimming removed 2 bases from V and 6 bases from J; junction bases left unmatched: 3.

The chain joins TRBV28 to TRBJ1-4, with 8 bases fitting TRBD1. CDR1 is MDHEN and CDR2 is SYDVKM in the germline V gene. The CDR3 length is 17 residues. The V and J ends lost 6 bases and 3 bases, in that order; junction bases with no gene match: 12. The CDR3 loop reads CASRLHPDRGANEKLFF. DNA of the CDR3: TGTGCCAGCAGATTGCACCCCGACAGGGGAGCTAATGAAAAACTGTTTTTT.

The V gene is TRBV27, the J gene TRBJ2-2, with D possibly matching TRBD1 (6 bases). CDR3 length equals 15 residues. Germline assignment: CDR1 MNHEY and CDR2 SMNVEV (reference sequence). With 1 base removed from V and 5 bases from J, the gap between germline ends came to 11 bases. The chain's CDR3 is CASSLFWGQTGELFF. CDR3 DNA sequence: TGTGCCAGCAGTTTATTTTGGGGGCAGACCGGGGAGCTGTTTTTT.

The chain uses TRBV5-1 and TRBJ2-1; D possibly corresponds to TRBD2 (5 bases). V lost 4 bases to trimming and J lost 5 bases, with 13 bases between them. Germline V gives CDR1 SGHRS, CDR2 YFSETQ. The CDR3 length is 14 residues. The CDR3 region has the DNA TGCGCCAGCAGCCCCGGAGGAGACGACAATGAGCAGTTCTTC. Translating gives CASSPGGDDNEQFF.

The chain combines TRBV5-1 with TRBJ2-7; TRBD2 might be the D (6 bases). Germline V gene lookup returns CDR1 SGHRS and CDR2 YFSETQ. V gave up 4 bases and J gave up 3 bases, with 14 bases separating them. This CDR3 is built from 14 residues. The CDR3 sequence is CASSGDLGVYEQYF. The CDR3 DNA follows: TGCGCCAGCAGCGGGGACTTAGGGGTCTACGAGCAGTACTTC. The full variable domain, rest sourced from reference TRBV5-1 and TRBJ2-7, is KAGVTQTPRYLIKTRGQQVTLSCSPISGHRSVSWYQQTPGQGLQFLFEYFSETQRNKGNFPGRFSGRQFSNSRSEMNVSTLELGDSALYLCASSGDLGVYEQYFGPGTRLTVT.

The V gene is TRBV4-2, the J gene TRBJ2-7, with TRBD2 as a possible D gene (5 bases). The germline gives CDR1 LGHNA, CDR2 YNFKEQ. V was cut by 1 base and J by 3 bases, with 13 bases left in between. The CDR3 contains 15 residues. CDR3 in amino acids: CASSQATASSYEQYF. The DNA of the CDR3 is TGTGCCAGCAGCCAAGCAACTGCTAGCAGCTACGAGCAGTACTTC.

J is TRBJ2-7 and V is TRBV6-6, with D perhaps matching TRBD1 (6 bases). The V end was cut by 4 bases, the J end by 6 bases, with 16 bases between. This CDR3 has 14 amino acids. CDR1 MNHNY and CDR2 SVGAGI come from the germline V gene (reference sequence). The CDR3 nucleotides are TGTGCCAGCAGTTCCAGGGACAAAAGGCTCGAGCAGTACTTC. Protein sequence: CASSSRDKRLEQYF.

This clone was detected a few times. The rearrangement links TRBV2 to TRBJ2-7; D might be TRBD2 (7 bases). This CDR3 spans 12 amino acids. Per the germline V gene, CDR1 is SNHLY and CDR2 is FYNNEI. V was cut by 8 bases and J by 7 bases, with 15 bases left in between. This CDR3 is CASGGGAGEQYF. CDR3 sequence (DNA): TGTGCCAGCGGGGGGGGCGCTGGGGAGCAGTACTTC. Complete variable domain (other parts from reference TRBV2 and TRBJ2-7): EPEVTQTPSHQVTQMGQEVILRCVPISNHLYFYWYRQILGQKVEFLVSFYNNEISEKSEIFDDQFSVERPDGSNFTLKIRSTKLEDSAMYFCASGGGAGEQYFGPGTRLTVT.

The CDR3 DNA reads TGCGCCAGCAGCCAAGATTTCCCTAGCGGGGGTAACACCGGGGAGCTGTTTTTT. Its translation is CASSQDFPSGGNTGELFF. This chain joins TRBV4-1 and TRBJ2-2, with 10 bases that match TRBD2. V was clipped by 0 bases and J by 2 bases; unmatched bases: 6. The CDR3 has 18 amino acids. CDR1 and CDR2 from the germline V gene are MGHRA and YSYEKL.

The genes are TRBV6-1 and TRBJ1-1; weak D call: TRBD1 (6 bases). The CDR3 is made up of 14 amino acids. Germline CDR1 reads MNHNS; CDR2 reads SASEGT. V lost 2 bases and J 4 bases, leaving 11 bases between the germline ends. The CDR3 reads CASSETLDSTEAFF. CDR3 coding DNA: TGTGCCAGCAGTGAAACGTTGGACAGCACTGAAGCTTTCTTT.

CDR3 sequence: CATSRDLGVLTEAFF. In DNA form, the CDR3 reads TGTGCCACCAGCAGAGATCTCGGAGTCCTAACTGAAGCTTTCTTT. The chain couples TRBV15 to TRBJ1-1; no definite D call. Germline CDR1 reads LNHNV; CDR2 reads YYDKDF (reference sequence). Deletions cut 0 bases from V and 5 bases from J, with 13 bases between. This CDR3 spans 15 amino acids.